This T cell receptor beta chain was observed in a study of CD8 T cells in ankylosing spondylitis. From germline, CDR1 is DFQATT and CDR2 SNEGSKA (reference sequence). This CDR3 comprises 12 residues. Trimming shortened V by 5 bases and J by 4 bases, and 8 bases separated the two germline ends. MiXCR, applied by TCRdb to the 5' RACE reads, yields one record per CDR3 protein. The sample holds 150,000 to 200,000 distinct CDR3 sequences, approximately 13% seen once. This clonotype was detected ten times or more. The sample was blood, either unsorted or a sorted T cell fraction (not recorded which). V and J are TRBV20-1 and TRBJ1-4; no clear D. The TCR was taken from a female donor with ankylosing spondylitis or in good health (not recorded which). The DNA of the CDR3 is TGCAGTGCTGCATACGGTAATGAAAAACTGTTTTTT. Amino acids: CSAAYGNEKLFF.